The rows below give T cell receptor beta chains drawn from one sample of a study of spatial heterogeneity in lung cancer. TCRdb reanalysed the 5' RACE reads using MiXCR and keeps one entry per CDR3 protein. The data show around 30,000 distinct CDR3 sequences, 4.5% to 7.5% seen once. Source: PBMCs, taken at follow-up. These receptors were collected from a male donor with early-stage non-small cell lung cancer. CDR3s include the opening cysteine and the closing phenylalanine or tryptophan. The order of the fields is clone size, D gene, V gene, J gene, CDR3 DNA, CDR3 protein. D genes are given only for firm matches. Rows may omit the clone size; those that give it use once, few, many or a size class.

clone_size: many
d_call: -
v_call: TRBV5-6
j_call: TRBJ1-4
cdr3_nt: TGTGCCAGCAGCTTGGTTGGACACACTAATGAAAAACTGTTTTTT
cdr3_aa: CASSLVGHTNEKLFF

clone_size: -
d_call: -
v_call: TRBV30
j_call: TRBJ1-2
cdr3_nt: TGTGCCTGGATCAAAAAGGTTGGACAAGACACAAACTATGGCTACACCTTC
cdr3_aa: CAWIKKVGQDTNYGYTF

clone_size: many
d_call: -
v_call: TRBV2
j_call: TRBJ1-6
cdr3_nt: TGTGCCAGCAGTGAATCGGGTCTACAAACTTCACCCCTCCACTTT
cdr3_aa: CASSESGLQTSPLHF

clone_size: many
d_call: TRBD1
v_call: TRBV6-2/TRBV6-3
j_call: TRBJ2-7
cdr3_nt: TGTGCCAGCAGCTACAACAGGGGTCGGTACGAGCAGTACTTC
cdr3_aa: CASSYNRGRYEQYF

clone_size: -
d_call: TRBD1
v_call: TRBV20-1
j_call: TRBJ2-3
cdr3_nt: TGCAGTGCTCGACAGGGGGCAGATACGCAGTATTTT
cdr3_aa: CSARQGADTQYF

clone_size: many
d_call: -
v_call: TRBV24-1
j_call: TRBJ1-5
cdr3_nt: TGTGCCACCAGCAACTTCTATCCTAGGGGGGCGTTGCTCCAGCATTTT
cdr3_aa: CATSNFYPRGALLQHF

clone_size: -
d_call: -
v_call: TRBV6-5
j_call: TRBJ1-3
cdr3_nt: TGTGCCAGCAGTTATAGGACCGGACTCATCTCTGGAAACACCATATATTTT
cdr3_aa: CASSYRTGLISGNTIYF

clone_size: few
d_call: TRBD1
v_call: TRBV3-1
j_call: TRBJ1-1
cdr3_nt: TGTGCCAGCAGCCTGGACAGGGGTTTGAGGAACACTGAAGCTTTCTTT
cdr3_aa: CASSLDRGLRNTEAFF

clone_size: -
d_call: -
v_call: TRBV29-1
j_call: TRBJ1-3
cdr3_nt: TGCAGCGTTGTAGGGGAAAACACCATATATTTT
cdr3_aa: CSVVGENTIYF

clone_size: medium-sized
d_call: TRBD1
v_call: TRBV7-2
j_call: TRBJ2-2
cdr3_nt: TGTGCCAGCAGCTTACCGACAGGGCAGGACACCGGGGAGCTGTTTTTT
cdr3_aa: CASSLPTGQDTGELFF